This entry describes one T cell receptor (beta chain). It lacks a known antigen. Nothing much larger sits one base from this clone, and base qualities are not available. This record belongs to a study of spatial heterogeneity in lung cancer (dated by TCRdb to between 2018 and 2020). About the investigation overall: Beta-chain transcripts were consistently detected in greater numbers than alpha-chain transcripts, which likely reflected higher beta-chain transcript abundance. In the raw uncorrected reads, each unique combination of TCR and UMI appeared on average more than ten times. In non-small cell lung cancer, the study quantitatively compared TCR alpha and beta repertoires across several tumor regions, matched nontumor lung, and blood. The study linked features of the TCR repertoire to counts of nonsynonymous mutations, which were determined by whole-exome sequencing of tumor tissue. At surgery, both alpha and beta chains were TCR-sequenced in under 250 tumor regions, some 64 matched nontumor lung samples and a few dozen PBMC samples.

What the work shows at the level of the full study, not this receptor alone: Additional single-cell paired TCR alpha and beta sequencing was considered necessary to confirm, at a functional level, the hypothesis that regional TCRs recognize regional mutations. Ubiquitous expanded tumor TCRs showed up in blood more often at tumor resection than at routine follow-up.

The time point label, read with the paper, signifies: sample taken at primary tumor resection. Whole RNA extracted from tumor and nontumor lung tissue, or from cryopreserved PBMC samples, was used for TCR sequencing without cell sorting. The donors were some 72 patients from the lung TRACERx cohort who had early-stage, untreated non-small cell lung cancer. A patient was chosen for TCR sequencing only when enough RNA was available from at least two tumor regions. Library generation was performed with 5' RACE. The sequencing machine was a NextSeq 500. To allow correction of PCR and sequencing errors, the TCR library protocol tagged every TCR cDNA molecule with a unique molecular identifier. As for the original processing: TCR identification, UMI-based error correction and CDR3 extraction were performed with Decombinator tools. TCRs above a frequency of 2 per 1,000, corresponding to the top 1% of the tumor frequency distribution, were defined as expanded. Renyi diversity was calculated using the R vegan package after each repertoire was subsampled 100 times to 5,000 TCRs. To build CDR3 similarity networks, amino acid triplet string-kernel similarity was used, and CDR3s were connected when their pairwise similarity was above 0.82. TCRdb reanalyzed the raw reads on its own, using fastp at Q25 for trimming and MiXCR for clone calling, and kept in-frame beta chains. CDR3 protein duplicates are merged, each entry listing the most common genes and DNA. The V and J calls come from TCRdb's annotation, not from the publication. Present in this sample are about 85,000 distinct CDR3 sequences, more than 15% of which were seen just once. The top ten constitute 6.2% of the sample.

The starting material was PBMCs, obtained at surgery. This receptor was obtained from a male donor with early-stage non-small cell lung cancer.

The CDR3 reads CASSRGQGADTQYF. Read as DNA, the sequence is TGCGCCAGCAGCCGTGGACAGGGGGCCGATACGCAGTATTTT. The chain is made from TRBV5-1 and TRBJ2-3; the junction holds 11 bases that match TRBD1. The germline V gene encodes CDR1 SGHRS and CDR2 YFSETQ. V is trimmed back by 4 bases and J by 6 bases, and the junction contains 4 bases that no gene match accounts for. The CDR3 covers 14 residues, taking in both the cysteine and the phenylalanine. Only CDR3 DNA remains: 42 bases, in frame from the first base.